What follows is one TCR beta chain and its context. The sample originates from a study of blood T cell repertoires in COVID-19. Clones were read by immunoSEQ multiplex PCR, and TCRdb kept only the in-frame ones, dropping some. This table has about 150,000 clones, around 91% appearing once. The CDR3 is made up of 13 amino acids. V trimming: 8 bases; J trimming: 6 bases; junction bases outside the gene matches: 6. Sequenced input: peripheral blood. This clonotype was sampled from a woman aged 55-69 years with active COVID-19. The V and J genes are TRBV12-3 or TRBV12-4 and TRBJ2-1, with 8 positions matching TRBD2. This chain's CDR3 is CASASRGGNEQFF. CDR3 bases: TGTGCCAGCGCCTCCCGGGGGGGCAATGAGCAGTTCTTC.